Listed below are T cell receptor beta chains from one sample, sequenced in a study of blood T cell repertoires in COVID-19. Here immunoSEQ multiplex PCR was the method, and the copy in TCRdb shows in-frame clones only, minus some. The sample holds 95,000 to 100,000 clones, roughly 92% seen once. The sequencing input was peripheral blood. Source of these receptors: a man in his forties or fifties with active COVID-19. Each CDR3 is given with its conserved first and last residue. A D gene is named only where the DNA matches it firmly. Only some rows state a clone size, as once, few, many or a class for expanded clones.

CDR3 length,J gene,clone size,V gene,D gene,CDR3 protein,CDR3 DNA
17,TRBJ2-2,-,TRBV5-6,TRBD2,CASSLAGRGYITGELFF,TGTGCCAGCAGCTTGGCCGGGCGGGGGTACATCACCGGGGAGCTGTTTTTT
16,TRBJ1-6,once,TRBV28,-,CATIRTDWLGNSPLHF,TGTGCCACCATCAGGACTGATTGGCTGGGAAATTCACCCCTCCACTTT
16,TRBJ2-1,-,TRBV7-3,TRBD2,CASSLTGTSTYNEQFF,TGTGCCAGCAGCTTAACCGGGACTAGCACCTACAATGAGCAGTTCTTC
14,TRBJ2-5,-,TRBV5-1,-,CASSLGNYWKTQYF,TGCGCCAGCAGCTTAGGTAACTATTGGAAGACCCAGTACTTC
15,TRBJ2-7,-,TRBV6-5,TRBD1,CASSRGQGGSYEQYF,TGTGCCAGCAGTAGGGGACAGGGCGGATCCTACGAGCAGTACTTC
14,TRBJ2-3,-,TRBV2,-,CASKGDESTDTQYF,TGTGCCAGCAAGGGAGACGAAAGCACAGATACGCAGTATTTT
16,TRBJ2-2,-,TRBV4-1,-,CASSSRLVANTGELFF,TGCGCCAGCAGCTCACGACTAGTAGCGAACACCGGGGAGCTGTTTTTT
15,TRBJ1-4,-,TRBV28,-,CASSRPTANNEKLFF,TGTGCCAGCAGTCGGCCGACAGCCAATAATGAAAAACTGTTTTTT
15,TRBJ2-2,-,TRBV5-4,-,CASTERGRNTGELFF,TGTGCCAGCACCGAGAGAGGGAGGAACACCGGGGAGCTGTTTTTT
17,TRBJ2-7,-,TRBV5-6,TRBD2,CASSWAGLAEAKYEQYF,TGTGCCAGCAGCTGGGCGGGGCTAGCGGAGGCAAAATACGAGCAGTACTTC
15,TRBJ2-7,-,TRBV28,TRBD2,CASTLGMGEGYEQYF,TGTGCCAGCACCTTAGGTATGGGGGAGGGATACGAGCAGTACTTC
15,TRBJ1-3,-,TRBV11-2,-,CASSPADLGGNTIYF,TGTGCCAGCAGTCCAGCGGACCTGGGGGGAAACACCATATATTTT
14,TRBJ2-7,-,TRBV24-1,-,CATSGETSSYEQYF,TGTGCCACCAGTGGAGAGACTAGCTCCTACGAGCAGTACTTC
14,TRBJ1-4,-,TRBV2,-,CASSEPLRGEKLFF,TGTGCCAGCAGTGAGCCCCTAAGAGGGGAAAAACTGTTTTTT
16,TRBJ1-6,-,TRBV2,TRBD1,CASRGPGTGWYSPLHF,TGTGCCAGCAGGGGTCCCGGGACAGGGTGGTACTCACCCCTCCACTTT
13,TRBJ1-1,-,TRBV11-2,-,CASSLGRNTEAFF,TGTGCCAGCAGCTTAGGGAGGAACACTGAAGCTTTCTTT
11,TRBJ2-1,-,TRBV14,-,CASRSENEQFF,TGTGCCAGCAGATCTGAGAATGAGCAGTTCTTC
15,TRBJ2-1,-,TRBV15,-,CATSRNRGTNNEQFF,TGTGCCACCAGCCGGAACAGGGGGACTAACAATGAGCAGTTCTTC
13,TRBJ1-2,-,TRBV30,-,CAWSPLTVSGYTF,TGTGCCTGGAGTCCACTCACAGTGAGCGGCTACACCTTC
13,TRBJ2-1,-,TRBV5-1,TRBD2,CASSPGTSHEQFF,TGCGCCAGCAGCCCGGGGACTAGCCATGAGCAGTTCTTC
16,TRBJ2-2,-,TRBV4-1,-,CASSQKARGNTGELFF,TGCGCCAGCAGCCAAAAAGCACGGGGGAACACCGGGGAGCTGTTTTTT
16,TRBJ1-1,-,TRBV28,TRBD1,CASSSIRGQGFTEAFF,TGTGCCAGCAGTTCCATCCGAGGACAGGGATTCACTGAAGCTTTCTTT
14,TRBJ1-6,-,TRBV30,-,CAWTVTVQGSPLHF,TGTGCCTGGACCGTAACGGTCCAGGGTTCACCCCTCCACTTT
12,TRBJ1-2,-,TRBV7-2,-,CASSLDRDGYTF,TGTGCCAGCAGCTTAGACAGGGATGGCTACACCTTC
17,TRBJ1-2,-,TRBV5-1,-,CASSLVTARFNYYGYTF,TGCGCCAGCAGCTTGGTGACAGCCCGTTTCAATTACTATGGCTACACCTTC
14,TRBJ2-5,once,TRBV2,-,CASSATGLQETQYF,TGTGCCAGCAGCGCAACAGGGCTCCAAGAGACCCAGTACTTC
15,TRBJ1-1,-,TRBV29-1,-,CSVAGRTAQNTEAFF,TGCAGCGTTGCAGGGCGGACAGCCCAAAACACTGAAGCTTTCTTT
17,TRBJ2-1,-,TRBV5-4,TRBD1,CASSLPGQGSIANEQFF,TGTGCCAGCAGCTTGCCAGGACAGGGGAGTATCGCCAATGAGCAGTTCTTC
14,TRBJ1-5,few,TRBV10-3,TRBD1,CAISLSQGDQPQHF,TGTGCCATCAGTTTGTCCCAGGGGGATCAGCCCCAGCATTTT
16,TRBJ2-5,-,TRBV10-1,-,CASSATLRGRGETQYF,TGCGCCAGCAGTGCGACCCTTCGAGGGAGAGGAGAGACCCAGTACTTC
19,TRBJ1-5,-,TRBV19,-,CASSIDLEIAGGENQPQHF,TGTGCCAGTAGTATAGATCTGGAGATCGCGGGGGGGGAAAATCAGCCCCAGCATTTT
15,TRBJ1-4,-,TRBV29-1,TRBD1,CSVGTTGTGGEKLFF,TGCAGCGTCGGGACAACCGGGACAGGGGGAGAAAAACTGTTTTTT
14,TRBJ2-1,-,TRBV9,TRBD2,CASSLRGEGAEQFF,TGTGCCAGCAGCCTCCGGGGGGAGGGCGCTGAGCAGTTCTTC
16,TRBJ1-1,-,TRBV4-2,-,CASSQGWGTTSTEAFF,TGTGCCAGCAGCCAAGGTTGGGGGACAACTTCCACTGAAGCTTTCTTT
13,TRBJ1-5,-,TRBV9,-,CASSVLGEEPQHF,TGTGCCAGCAGCGTCCTCGGCGAGGAGCCCCAGCATTTT
16,TRBJ2-2,-,TRBV11-3,-,CASSLGGLGFSGELFF,TGTGCCAGCAGCTTGGGGGGACTTGGCTTTTCTGGGGAGCTGTTTTTT
13,TRBJ1-5,-,TRBV7-9,-,CASSLGVDQPQHF,TGTGCCAGTAGCTTAGGAGTGGATCAGCCCCAGCATTTT